Each of the 7 T cell receptor beta chains below was sequenced from the same sample in a study of graft-versus-host responses after intestinal transplantation. Their antigens are not known. Clones were sequenced by immunoSEQ multiplex PCR, and TCRdb holds only the in-frame ones, with some missing. The sample carries some 87,000 clones, around nine tenths recorded once. This specimen was unstimulated CD4+ T cells sorted from spleen or lymph node cells, taken before intestinal transplant. These receptors all stem from a human donor who received an intestinal transplant.

The chain joins TRBV27 to TRBJ1-2; D possibly corresponds to TRBD1 (5 bases). The germline CDR1 and CDR2 sequences are MNHEY and SMNVEV (reference sequence). Trimming took off 0 bases at V and 5 bases at J, with 16 bases between the two ends. The CDR3 consists of 16 residues. For the CDR3, the DNA is TGTGCCAGCAGTTTATCTACCCCCGGGACGTTATATGGCTACACCTTC. This sequence encodes CASSLSTPGTLYGYTF.

The rearrangement links TRBV25-1 to TRBJ2-5, with D possibly TRBD2 on 6 matching bases. The CDR3 spans 12 residues. Per the germline V gene, CDR1 is MGHDK and CDR2 is SYGVNS. With 5 bases removed from V and 4 bases from J, the gap between germline ends came to 8 bases. This chain's CDR3 is CASSSRGETQYF. The CDR3 nucleotides are TGTGCCAGCAGTTCGCGGGGAGAGACCCAGTACTTC.

The gene calls are TRBV28 and TRBJ2-7, with 10 bases that match TRBD2. V gave up 4 bases and J gave up 0 bases; unmatched junction bases: 9. This CDR3 spans 17 amino acids. In germline, CDR1 is MDHEN, CDR2 SYDVKM. CDR3 nucleotides: TGTGCCAGCAGTTCACCCGGGACTAGCGTCCTCTCCTACGAGCAGTACTTC. Translated, it gives CASSSPGTSVLSYEQYF.

The rearrangement joins TRBV2 to TRBJ2-6; TRBD2 aligns across 13 bases. The CDR3 totals 18 residues. Germline CDR1 reads SNHLY; CDR2 reads FYNNEI. Trimming at V came to 4 bases and at J to 0 bases, leaving 3 bases not matched to a gene. The CDR3 reads CASSGTSGRHSGANVLTF. CDR3 nucleotides: TGTGCCAGCAGTGGGACTAGCGGGAGACACTCTGGGGCCAACGTCCTGACTTTC.

This clone was counted a single time. The chain carries TRBV5-1 and TRBJ1-1, with 7 bases aligning to TRBD1. The V gene end was trimmed by 3 bases and the J gene end by 3 bases; junction bases not matched to a gene: 8. Per germline, CDR1 SGHRS and CDR2 YFSETQ. This CDR3 contains 15 residues. In nucleotides, the CDR3 is TGCGCCAGCAGCTCCCAGACAGGGAGGGACACTGAAGCTTTCTTT. This sequence encodes CASSSQTGRDTEAFF.

V gene TRBV28 combines with J gene TRBJ2-5, with D perhaps matching TRBD2 (6 bases). Germline assignment: CDR1 MDHEN and CDR2 SYDVKM. The CDR3 extends over 16 amino acids. V gave up 5 bases and J gave up 5 bases, with 21 bases separating them. The CDR3 loop is CASSRPSAGGRETQYF. The CDR3 coding sequence is TGTGCCAGCAGTCGTCCTAGCGCCGGAGGTCGGGAGACCCAGTACTTC.

V is TRBV6-5 and J is TRBJ1-5; 10 nucleotides align to TRBD1. Looked up from germline, CDR1 is MNHEY and CDR2 is SVGAGI. The junction had 7 bases not matched to a gene; V was cut back by 5 bases and J by 6 bases. The CDR3 runs 15 residues. The CDR3 region has the DNA TGTGCCAGCAGTGCCGACAGGGGGCGAGGTCAGCCCCAGCATTTT. This translates into CASSADRGRGQPQHF.